These 8 T cell receptor beta chains share one sample of origin, sequenced in a study of early T cells in non-severe SARS-CoV-2 infection. MiXCR, applied by TCRdb to the 5' RACE reads, yields one record per CDR3 protein. The sample includes about 39,000 distinct CDR3 sequences, less than 7% of them seen just once. This specimen was whole blood, taken at baseline. Receptors originate from an adult who was a healthcare worker with PCR-confirmed SARS-CoV-2 infection or an uninfected control (not recorded which).

In its sample, this clonotype was seen many times. This chain links TRBV7-2 with TRBJ2-3; TRBD2 might be the D (6 bases). The germline gives CDR1 SGHTA, CDR2 FQGNSA. V lost 1 base and J 5 bases, leaving 16 bases between the germline ends. The CDR3 loop spans 16 amino acids. CDR3 sequence reads: CASSLVGGESKDTQYF. The CDR3 nucleotides read TGTGCCAGCAGCTTAGTTGGCGGGGAATCTAAAGATACGCAGTATTTT.

There are many counts of this clonotype. The V call is TRBV6-6, the J call TRBJ2-7; possibly TRBD2 for D (7 bases). In germline, CDR1 is MNHNY, CDR2 SVGAGI (reference sequence). Trimming stripped 5 bases from V and 1 base from J, with 12 bases between. The CDR3 spans 14 residues. The CDR3 DNA is TGTGCCAGCAGTCCCCGGGGGGCTTCCTACGAGCAGTACTTC. It yields the protein CASSPRGASYEQYF.

This clonotype was counted many times. J is TRBJ1-1 and V is TRBV6-2 or TRBV6-3, with TRBD1 matching over 7 bases. Germline CDR1 is MNHEY and CDR2 is SVGEGT. V was clipped by 7 bases and J by 4 bases; unmatched bases: 9. The CDR3 is 14 amino acids. The CDR3 DNA reads as TGTGCCAGCACCCTACAGGGGTCTCGCACTGAAGCTTTCTTT. It is translated as CASTLQGSRTEAFF.

The table lists this clonotype with many counts. The V and J genes are TRBV7-9 and TRBJ1-1; D is perhaps TRBD1 (5 bases). The V end was cut by 8 bases, the J end by 8 bases, with 12 bases between. From germline, CDR1 is SEHNR and CDR2 FQNEAQ (reference sequence). The CDR3 sequence is 11 residues long. The CDR3 region is CASWGRMEAFF. The CDR3, as DNA: TGTGCCAGCTGGGGGAGGATGGAAGCTTTCTTT.

This clonotype was seen repeatedly, ten times or more. The chain's CDR3 is CSAYKRAEFFNEQFF. The CDR3 coding sequence is TGCAGTGCTTACAAGCGGGCCGAGTTTTTCAATGAGCAGTTCTTC. This chain links TRBV20-1 with TRBJ2-1, with D possibly being TRBD2 (6 bases). Trimming cost V 5 bases and J 6 bases, with 20 bases left between them. The CDR3 spans 15 residues. Per germline, CDR1 DFQATT and CDR2 SNEGSKA (reference sequence).

At least ten counts were recorded for this clonotype. The genes are TRBV2 and TRBJ2-2; D unclear. The CDR3 runs 15 residues. Germline loops: CDR1 SNHLY, CDR2 FYNNEI. Trimming shortened V by 11 bases and J by 6 bases, and 22 bases separated the two germline ends. The CDR3 nucleotides are TGTGCCGCGCCTCGAGGCGGTGACCGTCCCGGGGAGCTGTTTTTT. It translates to CAAPRGGDRPGELFF.

The sample holds many counts of this clonotype. The chain recombines TRBV20-1 with TRBJ1-3; D not certain. Germline V gene data show CDR1 as DFQATT and CDR2 as SNEGSKA (reference sequence). The CDR3 consists of 14 residues. V was shortened by 5 bases and J by 0 bases, with 11 bases between the two germline ends. The CDR3 region has the DNA TGCAGTGCTCAGCTAACCATCTCTGGAAACACCATATATTTT. Protein product: CSAQLTISGNTIYF.

The chain carries TRBV27 and TRBJ2-7; perhaps TRBD2 as D (6 bases). The CDR3 extends over 14 amino acids. The ends were cut back, 6 bases at V and 4 bases at J, with 16 bases in the middle. The V gene's germline CDR1 is MNHEY and CDR2 SMNVEV (reference sequence). DNA for the CDR3: TGTGCCAGCAGCCCTGCGGGACTCCCTTACGAGCAGTACTTC. Encoded protein: CASSPAGLPYEQYF.